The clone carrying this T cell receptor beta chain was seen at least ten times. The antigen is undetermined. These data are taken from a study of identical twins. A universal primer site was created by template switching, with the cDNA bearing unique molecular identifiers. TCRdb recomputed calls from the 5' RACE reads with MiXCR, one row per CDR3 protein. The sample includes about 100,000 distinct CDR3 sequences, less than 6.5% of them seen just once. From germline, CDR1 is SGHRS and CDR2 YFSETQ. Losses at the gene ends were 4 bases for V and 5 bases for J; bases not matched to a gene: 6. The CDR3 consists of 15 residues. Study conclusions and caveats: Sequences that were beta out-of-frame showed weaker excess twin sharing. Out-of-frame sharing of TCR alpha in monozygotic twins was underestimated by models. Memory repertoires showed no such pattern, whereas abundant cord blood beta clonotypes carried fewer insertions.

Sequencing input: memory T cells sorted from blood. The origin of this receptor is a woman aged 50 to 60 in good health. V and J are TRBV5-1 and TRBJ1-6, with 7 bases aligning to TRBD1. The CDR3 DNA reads TGCGCCAGCAGCCTCACCGGGACAGATAATTCACCCCTCCACTTT. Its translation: CASSLTGTDNSPLHF.